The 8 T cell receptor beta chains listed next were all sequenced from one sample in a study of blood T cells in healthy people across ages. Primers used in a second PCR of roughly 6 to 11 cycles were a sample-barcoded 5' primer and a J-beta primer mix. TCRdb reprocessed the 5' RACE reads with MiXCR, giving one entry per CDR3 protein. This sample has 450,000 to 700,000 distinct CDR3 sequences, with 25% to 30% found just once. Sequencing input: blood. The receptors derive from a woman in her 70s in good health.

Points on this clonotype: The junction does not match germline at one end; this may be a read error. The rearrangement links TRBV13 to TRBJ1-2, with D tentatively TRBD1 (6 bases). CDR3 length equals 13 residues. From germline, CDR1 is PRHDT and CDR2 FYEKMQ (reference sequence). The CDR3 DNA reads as TGTGCCAGCACCGAGGGACGCCGCGGGGGCTACGCCTTC. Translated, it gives CASTEGRRGGYAF.

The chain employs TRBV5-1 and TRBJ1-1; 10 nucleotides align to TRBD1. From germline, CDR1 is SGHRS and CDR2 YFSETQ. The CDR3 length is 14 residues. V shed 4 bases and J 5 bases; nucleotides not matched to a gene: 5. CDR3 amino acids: CASSTGQGITEAFF. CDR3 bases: TGCGCCAGCAGCACGGGACAGGGGATAACTGAAGCTTTCTTT.

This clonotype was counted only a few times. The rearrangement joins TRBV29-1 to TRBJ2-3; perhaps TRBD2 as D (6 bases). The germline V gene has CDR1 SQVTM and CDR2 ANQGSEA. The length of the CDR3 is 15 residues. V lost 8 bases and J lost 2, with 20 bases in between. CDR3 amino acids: CSTQGRLRDTDTQYF. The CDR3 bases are TGCAGCACCCAAGGTCGGCTGCGGGACACAGATACGCAGTATTTT.

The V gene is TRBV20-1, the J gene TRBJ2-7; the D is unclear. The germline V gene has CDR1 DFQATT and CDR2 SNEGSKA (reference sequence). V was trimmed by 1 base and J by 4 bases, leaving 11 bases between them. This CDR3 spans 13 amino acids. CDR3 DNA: TGCAGTGCTAGAGGACCCGCATCTTACGAGCAGTACTTC. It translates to CSARGPASYEQYF.

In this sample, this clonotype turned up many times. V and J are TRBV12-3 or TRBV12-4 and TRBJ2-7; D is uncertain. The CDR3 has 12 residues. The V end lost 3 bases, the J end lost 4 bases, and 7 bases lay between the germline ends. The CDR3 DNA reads TGTGCCAGCAGTTTTACGACTTACGAGCAGTACTTC. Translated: CASSFTTYEQYF.

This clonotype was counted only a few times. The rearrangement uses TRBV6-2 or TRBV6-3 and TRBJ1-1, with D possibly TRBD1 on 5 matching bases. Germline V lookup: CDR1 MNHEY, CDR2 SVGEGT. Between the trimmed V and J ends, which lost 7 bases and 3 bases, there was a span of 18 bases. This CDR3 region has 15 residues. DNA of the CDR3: TGTGCCAGCACCTCCGGGGCCTCGGGGGACACTGAAGCTTTCTTT. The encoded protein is CASTSGASGDTEAFF.

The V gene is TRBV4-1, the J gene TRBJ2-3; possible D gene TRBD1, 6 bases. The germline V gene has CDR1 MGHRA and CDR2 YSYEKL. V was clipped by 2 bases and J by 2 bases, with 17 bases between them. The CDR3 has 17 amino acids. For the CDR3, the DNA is TGCGCCAGCAGCCAATTCTTTGGGGGCCCCGACACAGATACGCAGTATTTT. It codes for CASSQFFGGPDTDTQYF.

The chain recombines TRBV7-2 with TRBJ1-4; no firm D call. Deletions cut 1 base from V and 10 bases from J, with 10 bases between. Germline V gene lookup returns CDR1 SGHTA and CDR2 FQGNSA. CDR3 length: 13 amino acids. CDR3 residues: CASSLVSGGKLFF. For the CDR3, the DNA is TGTGCCAGCAGCTTAGTCTCAGGCGGAAAACTGTTTTTT.